This T cell receptor (beta chain) was identified in a study of blood T cell repertoires in COVID-19. Study background: Samples came from the United States, Italy and Spain, spanning acute and convalescent COVID-19. T cells, B-cell-depleted T cells, or PBMCs provided the cDNA or gDNA that served as material.

CDR1 is SGHRS and CDR2 is YFSETQ in the germline V gene. The V end was cut by 2 bases, the J end by 2 bases, with 18 bases between. There are 17 residues in the CDR3. Original processing methods: Researchers report that nucleated cell counts were estimated from reference gene primer amplification. The data were produced by immunoSEQ multiplex PCR, yet TCRdb's version contains in-frame clones alone and is incomplete. The DNA gave D and trimming, while V, J and clone size come from that table. This sample has 50,000 to 70,000 clones, with 85% to 90% found just once. The receptor's source is a man in his sixties with acute or convalescent COVID-19. V and J are TRBV5-1 and TRBJ2-3; D call uncertain. The sequenced sample was peripheral blood. CDR3 nucleotide sequence: TGCGCCAGCAGCTTATCATATTCCAGGTACAACACAGATACGCAGTATTTT. Protein product: CASSLSYSRYNTDTQYF. Drawing the rest from reference TRBV5-1 and TRBJ2-3, the complete variable domain is KAGVTQTPRYLIKTRGQQVTLSCSPISGHRSVSWYQQTPGQGLQFLFEYFSETQRNKGNFPGRFSGRQFSNSRSEMNVSTLELGDSALYLCASSLSYSRYNTDTQYFGPGTRLTVL.